This T cell receptor beta chain is from a study of metastatic and nonmetastatic thyroid tumors. Whole-study results and caveats: Reported TCR beta diversity, measured in blood and tumor, was significantly higher for malignant thyroid tumors than for benign nodules.

The CDR3 extends over 12 amino acids. Looked up from germline, CDR1 is MNHNS and CDR2 is SASEGT. There are a few counts of this clone. What it binds is not known. At one end the junction does not follow the germline gene, possibly because of a read error. Different DNA sequences within this sample yield the same CDR3. TCRdb re-called clones from the PCR reads using MiXCR. Here the sample spans 35,000 to 50,000 clones, about 12% being singletons. Patients had received no treatment of any kind before thyroid surgery. The sequenced material came from blood. The TCR comes from a male donor with papillary thyroid cancer or a benign thyroid nodule (not recorded which). Some clones in this sample may be carry-over from other donors' samples. This chain joins TRBV6-1 and TRBJ1-2, with D possibly matching TRBD1 (6 bases). The CDR3 protein is CAIGGLNYGYTF. The CDR3 bases are TGTGCCATAGGGGGACTAAACTATGGCTACACGTTC.